The 10 T cell receptor beta chains given below trace back to one sample, sequenced in a study of T-cell memory formation after mild COVID-19. TCRdb passed the 5' RACE reads through MiXCR, listing each CDR3 protein once. The data show under 110,000 distinct CDR3 sequences, with around an eighth seen just once and roughly 27% held by the top ten. Material for sequencing was PBMCs or a T cell subset sorted from them (not recorded which). These receptors came from an adult woman who had mild COVID-19 (a few samples of this study predate the infection). Cell type and time point are not known.

The table lists this clonotype with a few counts. CDR3 region: CAWSATDPGVYSIQYF. CDR3 nucleotide sequence: TGTGCCTGGAGCGCCACCGATCCGGGAGTGTATAGCATTCAGTACTTC. The chain is built from TRBV30 and TRBJ2-4; D might be TRBD2 (6 bases). V dropped 3 bases and J dropped 9 bases, with 24 bases sitting between them. There are 16 residues in the CDR3. Germline lookup yields CDR1 GTSNPN and CDR2 SVGIG (reference sequence). Variable domain in full (rest from reference TRBV30 and TRBJ2-4): SQTIHQWPATLVQPVGSPLSLECTVEGTSNPNLYWYRQAAGRGLQLLFYSVGIGQISSEVPQNLSASRPQDRQFILSSKKLLLSDSGFYLCAWSATDPGVYSIQYFGAGTRLSVL.

This clonotype was observed a few times. The J gene is TRBJ2-7, the V gene TRBV7-6; 11 bases are a match to TRBD2. After removal of 4 bases from V and 4 bases from J, the junction contained 15 bases not matched to a gene. There are 18 residues in the CDR3. Germline CDR1 reads SGHVS; CDR2 reads FNYEAQ. CDR3 coding DNA: TGTGCCAGCAGCTCGACGCCCCCGACTAGCGGGAATAGATACGAGCAGTACTTC. Protein product: CASSSTPPTSGNRYEQYF.

This clonotype showed up just a few times. The gene calls are TRBV10-3 and TRBJ2-5; weak D call: TRBD2 (6 bases). This CDR3 is 15 amino acids long. Per the germline V gene, CDR1 is ENHRY and CDR2 is SYGVKD. The V gene lost 0 bases and the J gene lost 1 base, with 9 bases spanning the gap. The CDR3 region is CAISESAGSQETQYF. CDR3 sequence (DNA): TGTGCCATCAGTGAGTCCGCGGGGAGCCAAGAGACCCAGTACTTC.

This clonotype was seen repeatedly, ten times or more. The chain employs TRBV27 and TRBJ1-6, with 9 bases matching TRBD1. The CDR3 runs 14 residues. Trimming removed 6 bases from V and 10 bases from J; junction bases left unmatched: 7. Per the germline V gene, CDR1 is MNHEY and CDR2 is SMNVEV (reference sequence). The CDR3 sequence is CASRTGGGLSPLHF. The DNA for the CDR3 is TGTGCCAGCAGGACAGGGGGGGGGCTGTCACCCCTCCACTTT.

This clonotype was detected only a few times. The gene calls are TRBV7-6 and TRBJ2-3; TRBD1 aligns across 8 bases. CDR1 is SGHVS, CDR2 FNYEAQ, per germline. This CDR3 is built from 15 residues. The V and J ends lost 3 bases and 4 bases, in that order; junction bases with no gene match: 6. This chain's CDR3 is CASSLSRGQADTQYF. The DNA for the CDR3 is TGTGCCAGCAGCTTGAGCAGGGGGCAGGCAGATACGCAGTATTTT.

This sequence joins TRBV9 and TRBJ1-1; D perhaps matches TRBD1 (6 bases). The V gene's germline CDR1 is SGDLS and CDR2 YYNGEE. V was cut by 0 bases and J by 1 base, with 19 bases left in between. The CDR3 has 18 residues. For the CDR3, the DNA is TGTGCCAGCAGCGTAGGAAATTTGGTGGGGGGGCAGAACACTGAAGCTTTCTTT. It encodes CASSVGNLVGGQNTEAFF.

The chain employs TRBV7-6 and TRBJ1-1, with TRBD1 as a possible D gene (6 bases). The CDR3 length is 13 residues. V was clipped by 5 bases and J by 6 bases, with 13 bases between them. The germline V gene encodes CDR1 SGHVS and CDR2 FNYEAQ. This CDR3 reads CASSLSRGPEAFF. DNA for the CDR3: TGTGCCAGCAGCCTGTCCCGGGGGCCTGAAGCTTTCTTT.

This clonotype has only a few counts. The rearrangement joins TRBV2 to TRBJ2-3; 9 positions match TRBD2. The J segment lost 4 bases and the V segment lost 5 bases, leaving 7 bases of the junction unmatched. This CDR3 region has 15 residues. The germline gives CDR1 SNHLY, CDR2 FYNNEI. In DNA form, the CDR3 reads TGTGCCAGCAGTCCTCGCGGGGGGGGGGCAGATACGCAGTATTTT. Amino acid sequence: CASSPRGGGADTQYF. The entire variable domain, with the rest obtained from reference TRBV2 and TRBJ2-3, is as follows: EPEVTQTPSHQVTQMGQEVILRCVPISNHLYFYWYRQILGQKVEFLVSFYNNEISEKSEIFDDQFSVERPDGSNFTLKIRSTKLEDSAMYFCASSPRGGGADTQYFGPGTRLTVL.

CDR3 coding DNA: TGTGCCAGCAGTTCGACAGGCTGGGGCAATCAGCCCCAGCATTTT. This translates into CASSSTGWGNQPQHF. The chain recombines TRBV12-3 or TRBV12-4 with TRBJ1-5, with a weak D call TRBD1 (6 bases). Trimming shortened V by 4 bases and J by 2 bases, and 12 bases separated the two germline ends. The CDR3 is 15 residues long.

The chain links TRBV24-1 to TRBJ2-1; 10 nucleotides align to TRBD2. V shed 3 bases and J 4 bases; nucleotides not matched to a gene: 5. The CDR3 is made up of 16 amino acids. The germline V gene has CDR1 KGHDR and CDR2 SFDVKD. The CDR3 protein is CATSDPAGGPYNEQFF. The CDR3, as DNA: TGTGCCACCAGTGATCCAGCGGGGGGGCCGTACAATGAGCAGTTCTTC.